This T cell receptor beta chain is drawn from a study of blood T cell repertoires in COVID-19. Whole-study context: The study drew acute and convalescent COVID-19 samples from the United States, Italy and Spain. PBMCs, B-cell-depleted T cells, or T cells provided the cDNA or gDNA that made up the material.

As processed by the authors: Researchers report that nucleated cell counts were estimated from reference gene primer amplification. Sequencing used immunoSEQ multiplex PCR; TCRdb keeps in-frame clones, though not all of them. The V and J calls and clone size were taken over from that table, and D and trimming were inferred from the DNA. Of some 150,000 clones in the sample, approximately 85% were seen once. Seattle enrolled patients during active infection and tracked them longitudinally. Trimming shortened V by 4 bases and J by 0 bases, and 13 bases separated the two germline ends. This CDR3 spans 16 amino acids. Germline V lookup: CDR1 MGHRA, CDR2 YSYEKL.

The sequencing sample was made of peripheral blood. This chain joins TRBV4-1 and TRBJ2-1; D unclear. The TCR was taken from a man aged 55-75 years with COVID-19, enrolled during active disease. CDR3 in DNA: TGCGCCAGCAGCCCCCGAGATTTACCCTCCTACAATGAGCAGTTCTTC. Translated: CASSPRDLPSYNEQFF.